The 32 T cell receptor beta chains in this list originate from one sample, sequenced in a study of cytomegalovirus exposure and HLA in healthy donors. The PCR employed 60 Vbeta primers together with 13 Jbeta primers. Produced via immunoSEQ multiplex PCR; TCRdb's table is partial and in-frame only. This repertoire shows tens of thousands of clones, approximately 80% found once; its top ten account for less than 7%. The sample was PBMCs. The receptors stem from a male donor in good health and CMV-seronegative.

The chain combines TRBV9 with TRBJ2-3; 8 bases are a match to TRBD2. V lost 4 bases to trimming and J lost 2 bases; unmatched junction nucleotides: 9. Germline V gives CDR1 SGDLS, CDR2 YYNGEE. The CDR3 is made up of 16 amino acids. CDR3 sequence: CASSPPPGGATDTQYF. The CDR3 DNA reads as TGTGCCAGCAGCCCCCCCCCGGGGGGGGCCACAGATACGCAGTATTTT.

The V call is TRBV20-1, the J call TRBJ2-1, with D tentatively TRBD1 (5 bases). V gave up 3 bases and J gave up 9 bases, with 9 bases separating them. The germline gives CDR1 DFQATT, CDR2 SNEGSKA (reference sequence). This CDR3 is built from 11 residues. CDR3 bases: TGCAGTGCTAGCAGGGCCTCTGAGCAGTTCTTC. Encoded protein: CSASRASEQFF.

The chain has TRBV6-1 and TRBJ2-3, with D perhaps TRBD2 (8 bases). V was clipped by 8 bases and J by 2 bases, with 14 bases between them. There are 14 residues in the CDR3. Germline V CDR1 and CDR2: MNHNS, SASEGT. The CDR3 sequence is CASREGANTDTQYF. The CDR3 DNA reads as TGTGCCAGCCGGGAGGGGGCGAACACAGATACGCAGTATTTT.

This chain uses TRBV29-1 with TRBJ1-1; D call uncertain. Looked up from germline, CDR1 is SQVTM and CDR2 is ANQGSEA. The CDR3 loop spans 13 amino acids. Trimming removed 3 bases at V and 7 bases at J, with 15 bases between. CDR3 residues: CSVEIGGGGEAFF. The CDR3 DNA reads as TGCAGCGTTGAGATCGGCGGTGGTGGTGAAGCTTTCTTT.

The rearrangement joins TRBV12-5 to TRBJ1-4; D perhaps matches TRBD1 (6 bases). V gave up 3 bases and J gave up 7 bases, with 15 bases separating them. Germline lookup yields CDR1 LGHNT and CDR2 FRNRAP. The CDR3 loop spans 15 amino acids. The CDR3 DNA sequence: TGTGCTAGTGGTTTAGGGGCGGGGGGCTCTGAAAAACTGTTTTTT. It encodes CASGLGAGGSEKLFF. The full variable domain, completed using reference TRBV12-5 and TRBJ1-4, is DARVTQTPRHKVTEMGQEVTMRCQPILGHNTVFWYRQTMMQGLELLAYFRNRAPLDDSGMPKDRFSAEMPDATLATLKIQPSEPRDSAVYFCASGLGAGGSEKLFFGSGTQLSVL.

The chain uses TRBV28 and TRBJ1-5, with TRBD1 as a possible D gene (5 bases). The V end lost 7 bases, the J end lost 9 bases, and 13 bases lay between the germline ends. CDR1 and CDR2 (germline): MDHEN, SYDVKM. The CDR3 totals 12 residues. CDR3 protein: CASTGLGRPQHF. CDR3 in DNA: TGTGCCAGCACAGGGCTTGGAAGGCCCCAGCATTTT.

This clone counts as medium-sized. V usage is TRBV10-3 and J usage is TRBJ1-6; perhaps TRBD1 as D (6 bases). The germline V gene has CDR1 ENHRY and CDR2 SYGVKD. V was trimmed by 3 bases and J by 7 bases, leaving 10 bases between them. The CDR3 is made up of 14 amino acids. CDR3 residues: CAISERQGNSPLHF. CDR3 sequence (DNA): TGTGCCATCAGTGAACGGCAGGGGAATTCACCCCTCCACTTT.

V and J are TRBV19 and TRBJ1-2, with D possibly being TRBD1 (6 bases). The CDR3 sequence is 12 residues long. The germline V and J ends were trimmed by 6 bases and 11 bases, with 16 bases remaining between them. The germline gives CDR1 LNHDA, CDR2 SQIVND (reference sequence). The CDR3, as DNA: TGTGCCAGTAGCAAGACGGCAAGGGGGTACACCTTC. This translates into CASSKTARGYTF.

The chain carries TRBV6-4 and TRBJ1-1; TRBD1 matches at 8 bases. J was trimmed by 3 bases and V by 7 bases; bases with no gene match: 7. This CDR3 spans 14 amino acids. Germline-derived CDR1 and CDR2 are MRHNA and SNTAGT. CDR3 region: CASTKTGEDTEAFF. CDR3 in DNA: TGTGCCAGCACCAAGACAGGGGAGGACACTGAAGCTTTCTTT.

The V call is TRBV7-2, the J call TRBJ1-5; D possibly corresponds to TRBD1 (6 bases). Germline assignment: CDR1 SGHTA and CDR2 FQGNSA. The CDR3 runs to 16 residues. The V end lost 4 bases, the J end lost 2 bases, and 15 bases lay between the germline ends. The DNA for the CDR3 is TGTGCCAGCAGCTCCTTGGGGGGGCATGGCAATCAGCCCCAGCATTTT. It codes for CASSSLGGHGNQPQHF.

The J gene is TRBJ2-7, the V gene TRBV7-2, with D tentatively TRBD1 (6 bases). Between the trimmed V and J ends, which lost 5 bases and 0 bases, there was a span of 17 bases. The CDR3 runs 16 residues. Germline V CDR1 and CDR2: SGHTA, FQGNSA. The CDR3 sequence is CASSMIGQSSSYEQYF. Written as DNA, the CDR3 is TGTGCCAGCAGCATGATAGGACAGTCGAGCTCCTACGAGCAGTACTTC.

This sequence joins TRBV7-9 and TRBJ1-4; 7 bases match TRBD1. The CDR3 totals 13 residues. Germline assignment: CDR1 SEHNR and CDR2 FQNEAQ (reference sequence). With 6 bases clipped from V and 7 bases from J, the junction kept 5 bases outside the gene matches. CDR3 bases: TGTGCCAGCAGGGACGGGGACAGTGAAAAACTGTTTTTT. This codes for CASRDGDSEKLFF.

This chain uses TRBV6-4 with TRBJ2-1; 8 nucleotides match TRBD2. Trimming at V came to 0 bases and at J to 4 bases, leaving 5 bases not matched to a gene. The CDR3 extends over 16 amino acids. Germline-derived CDR1 and CDR2 are MRHNA and SNTAGT. The chain's CDR3 is CASSDSISGDYNEQFF. Written as DNA, the CDR3 is TGTGCCAGCAGTGACTCGATTAGCGGGGATTACAATGAGCAGTTCTTC.

This sequence joins TRBV7-8 and TRBJ2-7; tentatively, D is TRBD2 (6 bases). The ends were cut back, 5 bases at V and 2 bases at J, with 13 bases in the middle. The CDR3 totals 14 residues. The germline CDR1 and CDR2 sequences are SGHVS and FQNEAQ. The CDR3 nucleotides are TGTGCCAGCAGCACCCGGGACTTTACCTACGAGCAGTACTTC. This codes for CASSTRDFTYEQYF.

V gene TRBV4-1 combines with J gene TRBJ2-7, with D unresolved. CDR1 is MGHRA, CDR2 YSYEKL, per germline. CDR3 length equals 15 residues. Between the trimmed V and J ends, which lost 0 bases and 0 bases, there was a span of 9 bases. Here the CDR3 DNA reads TGCGCCAGCAGCCAAGAGGCGGATAGCTCCTACGAGCAGTACTTC. It encodes CASSQEADSSYEQYF.

The chain joins TRBV7-2 to TRBJ2-5; possibly TRBD1 for D (6 bases). The J call is uncertain, as TRBJ2-7 better fits the DNA end. The CDR3 is 12 amino acids. Germline CDR1 and CDR2: SGHTA and FQGNSA. DNA for the CDR3: TGTGCCAGCAGCTCCACAGGGTACGAGCAGTACTTC. It specifies CASSSTGYEQYF.

V is TRBV30 and J is TRBJ1-2; weak D call: TRBD1 (5 bases). The CDR3 extends over 14 amino acids. V was shortened by 5 bases and J by 1 base, with 14 bases between the two germline ends. Germline values: CDR1 GTSNPN, CDR2 SVGIG (reference sequence). The CDR3, as DNA: TGTGCCTGGGGACGGGGGGGAAGTAACTATGGCTACACCTTC. It translates to CAWGRGGSNYGYTF.

The rearrangement joins TRBV9 to TRBJ1-1, with TRBD1 matching 9 bases. CDR1 is SGDLS, CDR2 YYNGEE, per germline. The CDR3 covers 16 residues. V trimming: 0 bases; J trimming: 5 bases; junction bases outside the gene matches: 8. The CDR3 protein is CASSVEGGQGGTEAFF. The CDR3 DNA sequence: TGTGCCAGCAGCGTAGAAGGGGGACAGGGAGGGACTGAAGCTTTCTTT.

This chain connects TRBV5-1 to TRBJ2-1; 8 nucleotides align to TRBD2. V lost 0 bases to trimming and J lost 3 bases; unmatched junction nucleotides: 5. This CDR3 is built from 16 residues. Germline V CDR1 and CDR2: SGHRS, YFSETQ. CDR3 protein: CASSLGSGGNYNEQFF. CDR3 DNA sequence: TGCGCCAGCAGCTTGGGGAGCGGGGGAAACTACAATGAGCAGTTCTTC.

The chain carries TRBV30 and TRBJ2-3; a possible D gene is TRBD2 (6 bases). The CDR3 runs 12 residues. Germline V gene lookup returns CDR1 GTSNPN and CDR2 SVGIG (reference sequence). Trimming removed 4 bases from V and 5 bases from J, with 10 bases in between. DNA of the CDR3: TGTGCCTGGAAAAGGAGGGAAGATACGCAGTATTTT. The encoded protein is CAWKRREDTQYF.

The J gene is TRBJ2-7, the V gene TRBV28; a possible D gene is TRBD1 (5 bases). V was cut by 3 bases and J by 1 base, with 10 bases left in between. This CDR3 comprises 14 residues. Germline CDR1 MDHEN, CDR2 SYDVKM. The CDR3, as DNA: TGTGCCAGCAGTTTTCTAACAGGATCCTACGAGCAGTACTTC. Translated: CASSFLTGSYEQYF.

The CDR3 DNA sequence: TGCGCCAGCAGCCCGGGACTAGCGAGGGAGACCCAGTACTTC. Residues: CASSPGLARETQYF. J is TRBJ2-5 and V is TRBV4-3; 10 nucleotides align to TRBD2. The V segment lost 4 bases and the J segment 5 bases; nucleotides outside the gene matches: 4. CDR1 and CDR2 (germline): LGHNA, YSLEER. The CDR3 spans 14 residues.

V gene TRBV7-9 combines with J gene TRBJ2-1; TRBD1 or TRBD2 may be the D gene (5 bases each). Per the germline V gene, CDR1 is SEHNR and CDR2 is FQNEAQ (reference sequence). This CDR3 spans 16 amino acids. The V and J ends lost 5 bases and 0 bases respectively, with 14 bases between them. Here the CDR3 DNA reads TGTGCCAGCAGCCTAGACAGCGGCCGCTCCTACAATGAGCAGTTCTTC. This encodes CASSLDSGRSYNEQFF.

The chain joins TRBV19 to TRBJ1-2, with unresolved D. Per the germline V gene, CDR1 is LNHDA and CDR2 is SQIVND (reference sequence). Trimming left V 3 bases short and J 4 bases short, with 9 bases between. CDR3 size: 13 residues. The CDR3 nucleotides are TGTGCCAGTAGTATCATGCAGGTCTATGGCTACACCTTC. Its translation: CASSIMQVYGYTF.

J is TRBJ1-1 and V is TRBV7-6, with D tentatively TRBD1 (6 bases). This CDR3 is 14 amino acids long. CDR1 and CDR2 (germline): SGHVS, FNYEAQ. V lost 5 bases and J lost 1, with 11 bases in between. In DNA form, the CDR3 reads TGTGCCAGCAGCGTTCAGGGACAGAACACTGAAGCTTTCTTT. Amino acid sequence: CASSVQGQNTEAFF. Drawing the rest from reference TRBV7-6 and TRBJ1-1, the complete variable domain is GAGVSQSPRYKVTKRGQDVALRCDPISGHVSLYWYRQALGQGPEFLTYFNYEAQQDKSGLPNDRFSAERPEGSISTLTIQRTEQRDSAMYRCASSVQGQNTEAFFGQGTRLTVV.

This clone occurred a few times. This chain connects TRBV6-6 to TRBJ1-1; D uncertain. The CDR3 is 13 residues long. Germline assignment: CDR1 MNHNY and CDR2 SVGAGI (reference sequence). Deletions cut 4 bases from V and 1 base from J, with 7 bases between. The CDR3 loop is CASSWERNTEAFF. CDR3 sequence (DNA): TGTGCCAGCAGTTGGGAGAGGAACACTGAAGCTTTCTTT.

A single count supports this clone. The genes are TRBV4-3 and TRBJ1-2; unclear D gene. The CDR3 spans 17 residues. Per the germline V gene, CDR1 is LGHNA and CDR2 is YSLEER. Trimming shortened V by 5 bases and J by 2 bases, and 21 bases separated the two germline ends. The DNA for the CDR3 is TGCGCCAGCAGCTCAAAGCTGAGGCAGATTAAAAACTATGGCTACACCTTC. Amino acids: CASSSKLRQIKNYGYTF.

The count of this clone is one. V usage is TRBV5-1 and J usage is TRBJ2-7, with TRBD2 identical over 7 bases. Germline V gives CDR1 SGHRS, CDR2 YFSETQ. The junction had 11 bases not matched to a gene; V was cut back by 5 bases and J by 0 bases. This CDR3 is 16 amino acids long. The CDR3 region is CASRRWSRDYSYEQYF. CDR3 DNA: TGCGCCAGCAGGCGCTGGTCCAGGGACTACTCCTACGAGCAGTACTTC.

This clone has more than one count but fewer than ten. V and J are TRBV7-3 and TRBJ2-3, with 11 bases aligning to TRBD2. With V trimmed by 5 bases and J by 3 bases, 1 base remained unmatched. Germline CDR1 reads SGHTA; CDR2 reads FQGTGA. The CDR3 is made up of 14 amino acids. In DNA, the CDR3 is TGTGCCAGCAGCCTAGCGGGGGGAACAGATACGCAGTATTTT. Translating gives CASSLAGGTDTQYF.

This clone has just one count. The V gene is TRBV6-1, the J gene TRBJ2-3, with TRBD2 matching over 9 bases. Germline CDR1 and CDR2: MNHNS and SASEGT. With V trimmed by 6 bases and J by 5 bases, 9 bases remained unmatched. The CDR3 sequence is 15 residues long. CDR3 protein: CASSPAGGLRDTQYF. DNA of the CDR3: TGTGCCAGCAGCCCAGCGGGGGGTTTGAGAGATACGCAGTATTTT.

This clone was seen more than once but under ten times. V gene TRBV5-4 combines with J gene TRBJ1-1; D gene unclear. V was clipped by 5 bases and J by 3 bases, with 14 bases between them. This CDR3 region has 14 residues. CDR1 is SGHNT, CDR2 YYREEE, per germline (reference sequence). In DNA form, the CDR3 reads TGTGCCAGCAGTTTATACGGGGTCGACACTGAAGCTTTCTTT. This codes for CASSLYGVDTEAFF.

The chain joins TRBV18 to TRBJ2-3, with D possibly being TRBD2 (6 bases). Germline V gives CDR1 KGHSH, CDR2 LQKENI. V lost 3 bases, J lost 6 bases, and 13 bases lay in between. This CDR3 comprises 14 residues. The CDR3 loop is CASSPEGQGDTQYF. The CDR3, as DNA: TGTGCCAGCTCACCGGAGGGGCAAGGTGATACGCAGTATTTT.